This paragraph covers one T cell receptor (beta chain) sequence. Its antigen is unidentified. Unmatched junction bases numbered 13, after V lost 7 bases and J lost 3 bases. Germline assignment: CDR1 MNHEY and CDR2 SMNVEV (reference sequence). This CDR3 has 16 residues. CD8 cells classed as naive were CD45RO-negative and positively selected for CCR7, excluding terminally differentiated effector memory CD45RA+ cells. The authors loaded approximately 220 ng DNA, 25,000 to 30,000 T cell genomes, into sorted-subset replicate PCRs. Using immunoSEQ multiplex PCR, the repertoire was profiled, and TCRdb retains in-frame clones only, with some absent. The table shows some 1,900,000 clones, with less than 95% occurring only once. These data originate in a study of shared clonotypes between healthy human individuals. Study-level findings and limits: The generation probabilities recorded for non-shared clonotypes fell below those of clonotypes shared by all four donors. Sequencing depth was expected to affect clonotype sharing among donors. Naive subsets generally exceeded memory subsets in estimated richness.

Sequenced material: naive CD8+ T cells sorted from blood. The clonotype originates from a man in his late teens or twenties in good health. The gene calls are TRBV27 and TRBJ2-3, with TRBD2 matching 7 bases. CDR3 DNA: TGTGCCAGCAACCCCCGGAGGAGGGGAGGGACAGATACGCAGTATTTT. Translated: CASNPRRRGGTDTQYF.